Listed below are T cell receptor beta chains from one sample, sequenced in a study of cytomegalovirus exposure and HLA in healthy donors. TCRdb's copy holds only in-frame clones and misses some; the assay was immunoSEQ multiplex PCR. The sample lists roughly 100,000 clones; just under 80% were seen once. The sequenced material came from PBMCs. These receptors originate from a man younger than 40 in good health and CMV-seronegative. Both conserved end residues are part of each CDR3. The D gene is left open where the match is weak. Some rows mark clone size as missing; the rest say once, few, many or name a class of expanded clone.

CDR3aa: CASGGVGGGAQETQYF
CDR3nt: TGTGCCAGCGGAGGGGTTGGCGGGGGGGCCCAAGAGACCCAGTACTTC
len: 16
j_gene: TRBJ2-5
abundance: once
d_gene: TRBD2
v_gene: TRBV9

CDR3aa: CASSQDLQGRAFF
CDR3nt: TGCGCCAGCAGCCAAGACCTACAGGGAAGGGCTTTCTTT
len: 13
j_gene: TRBJ1-1
abundance: few
d_gene: .
v_gene: TRBV4-3

CDR3aa: CAWSLPNRGLTTRAFF
CDR3nt: TGTGCCTGGAGTCTCCCAAACAGGGGGCTAACGACCAGGGCTTTCTTT
len: 16
j_gene: TRBJ1-1
abundance: .
d_gene: TRBD1
v_gene: TRBV30

CDR3aa: CASSPNTGELFF
CDR3nt: TGTGCCAGCAGCCCTAACACCGGGGAGCTGTTTTTT
len: 12
j_gene: TRBJ2-2
abundance: .
d_gene: .
v_gene: TRBV7-9

CDR3aa: CASSESSGGAYNEQFF
CDR3nt: TGTGCCAGCAGTGAAAGTAGCGGGGGAGCGTACAATGAGCAGTTCTTC
len: 16
j_gene: TRBJ2-1
abundance: few
d_gene: TRBD2
v_gene: TRBV6-1

CDR3aa: CASSLDRANEKLFF
CDR3nt: TGCGCCAGCAGCTTAGACAGGGCGAATGAAAAACTGTTTTTT
len: 14
j_gene: TRBJ1-4
abundance: .
d_gene: TRBD1
v_gene: TRBV5-1

CDR3aa: CASSGGGLSYNEQFF
CDR3nt: TGCGCCAGCAGCGGCGGGGGGCTCTCCTACAATGAGCAGTTCTTC
len: 15
j_gene: TRBJ2-1
abundance: .
d_gene: TRBD2
v_gene: TRBV5-1

CDR3aa: CASSLDRGRRHGYTF
CDR3nt: TGTGCCAGCAGCTTGGACAGGGGGCGTAGACATGGCTACACCTTC
len: 15
j_gene: TRBJ1-2
abundance: few
d_gene: TRBD1
v_gene: TRBV7-2

CDR3aa: CASSWGARDRGTEAFF
CDR3nt: TGTGCCAGCAGCTGGGGAGCCCGGGACAGGGGGACTGAAGCTTTCTTT
len: 16
j_gene: TRBJ1-1
abundance: .
d_gene: TRBD1
v_gene: TRBV5-4

CDR3aa: CASSILSGGGYNEQFF
CDR3nt: TGTGCCAGTAGTATACTGAGCGGGGGAGGCTACAATGAGCAGTTCTTC
len: 16
j_gene: TRBJ2-1
abundance: .
d_gene: TRBD2
v_gene: TRBV19

CDR3aa: CASSLRENTGELFF
CDR3nt: TGCGCCAGCAGCCTCAGGGAAAACACCGGGGAGCTGTTTTTT
len: 14
j_gene: TRBJ2-2
abundance: .
d_gene: .
v_gene: TRBV4-1

CDR3aa: CASSPYRARNSGANVLTF
CDR3nt: TGCGCCAGCAGCCCGTACCGAGCAAGAAACTCTGGGGCCAACGTCCTGACTTTC
len: 18
j_gene: TRBJ2-6
abundance: .
d_gene: .
v_gene: TRBV5-1

CDR3aa: CASSNSRGFGYTF
CDR3nt: TGTGCCAGCAGCAATAGCAGGGGCTTTGGCTACACCTTC
len: 13
j_gene: TRBJ1-2
abundance: .
d_gene: .
v_gene: TRBV21-1

CDR3aa: CASSRREDHQETQYF
CDR3nt: TGTGCCAGCAGCCGGCGGGAGGACCACCAAGAGACCCAGTACTTC
len: 15
j_gene: TRBJ2-5
abundance: medium-sized
d_gene: TRBD2
v_gene: TRBV7-9

CDR3aa: CASSIGGTLTDTQYF
CDR3nt: TGTGCCAGTAGTATAGGGGGGACACTCACAGATACGCAGTATTTT
len: 15
j_gene: TRBJ2-3
abundance: .
d_gene: .
v_gene: TRBV19

CDR3aa: CASSVQTYTGELFF
CDR3nt: TGTGCCAGCAGCGTACAGACTTACACCGGGGAGCTGTTTTTT
len: 14
j_gene: TRBJ2-2
abundance: .
d_gene: .
v_gene: TRBV9

CDR3aa: CASSTGQDYGYTF
CDR3nt: TGTGCCAGCAGCACAGGACAGGACTATGGCTACACCTTC
len: 13
j_gene: TRBJ1-2
abundance: .
d_gene: TRBD1
v_gene: TRBV28

CDR3aa: CASSSVGGFFTGELFF
CDR3nt: TGTGCCAGCAGTTCTGTAGGGGGCTTTTTCACCGGGGAGCTGTTTTTT
len: 16
j_gene: TRBJ2-2
abundance: .
d_gene: TRBD1
v_gene: TRBV7-9

CDR3aa: CASSRGRDRVSGGYTF
CDR3nt: TGTGCCAGCAGTCGGGGCCGGGACAGGGTTTCTGGTGGCTACACCTTC
len: 16
j_gene: TRBJ1-2
abundance: .
d_gene: TRBD1
v_gene: TRBV7-9

CDR3aa: CASTDVRGRITGELFF
CDR3nt: TGTGCCAGTACCGACGTCAGGGGGCGCATCACCGGGGAGCTGTTTTTT
len: 16
j_gene: TRBJ2-2
abundance: .
d_gene: TRBD1
v_gene: TRBV19

CDR3aa: CASSPRGPSSNQPQHF
CDR3nt: TGTGCCAGCTCACCACGGGGGCCAAGTAGCAATCAGCCCCAGCATTTT
len: 16
j_gene: TRBJ1-5
abundance: once
d_gene: .
v_gene: TRBV18

CDR3aa: CASSTSGRRYNEQFF
CDR3nt: TGTGCCAGCAGCACTAGCGGGAGGAGGTACAATGAGCAGTTCTTC
len: 15
j_gene: TRBJ2-1
abundance: .
d_gene: TRBD2
v_gene: TRBV5-4

CDR3aa: CASSKTPYEQYF
CDR3nt: TGTGCCAGCAGCAAGACACCGTACGAGCAGTACTTC
len: 12
j_gene: TRBJ2-7
abundance: .
d_gene: .
v_gene: TRBV6-5

CDR3aa: CASSQADRVLYEQYF
CDR3nt: TGCGCCAGCAGCCAAGCGGACAGGGTCCTCTACGAGCAGTACTTC
len: 15
j_gene: TRBJ2-7
abundance: once
d_gene: TRBD1
v_gene: TRBV4-3

CDR3aa: CASTPYTASSSTDTQYF
CDR3nt: TGCGCCAGCACCCCATACACAGCAAGCTCTAGCACAGATACGCAGTATTTT
len: 17
j_gene: TRBJ2-3
abundance: .
d_gene: .
v_gene: TRBV5-1

CDR3aa: CASSTGTSETYEQYF
CDR3nt: TGTGCCAGCAGCACCGGGACTAGCGAGACCTACGAGCAGTACTTC
len: 15
j_gene: TRBJ2-7
abundance: once
d_gene: TRBD2
v_gene: TRBV2

CDR3aa: CASSARQGRSNQPQHF
CDR3nt: TGTGCCAGCAGCGCGAGACAGGGTCGTAGCAATCAGCCCCAGCATTTT
len: 16
j_gene: TRBJ1-5
abundance: .
d_gene: TRBD1
v_gene: TRBV5-8

CDR3aa: CASSAGHFNQPQHF
CDR3nt: TGTGCCAGCAGCGCCGGACACTTCAATCAGCCCCAGCATTTT
len: 14
j_gene: TRBJ1-5
abundance: .
d_gene: .
v_gene: TRBV9

CDR3aa: CASTLDRGSRQPQHF
CDR3nt: TGTGCCAGCACCTTGGACCGGGGTTCGAGACAGCCCCAGCATTTT
len: 15
j_gene: TRBJ1-5
abundance: .
d_gene: .
v_gene: TRBV6-1

CDR3aa: CASSLALVSRNTEAFF
CDR3nt: TGTGCCAGCAGCTTAGCTCTCGTTAGCCGGAACACTGAAGCTTTCTTT
len: 16
j_gene: TRBJ1-1
abundance: .
d_gene: .
v_gene: TRBV11-2

CDR3aa: CASSENRNIEKLFF
CDR3nt: TGTGCCAGCAGTGAGAACAGGAATATTGAAAAACTGTTTTTT
len: 14
j_gene: TRBJ1-4
abundance: .
d_gene: .
v_gene: TRBV2

CDR3aa: CASSLGPFSPSTDTQYF
CDR3nt: TGTGCCAGCAGCTTAGGGCCCTTTAGCCCTAGCACAGATACGCAGTATTTT
len: 17
j_gene: TRBJ2-3
abundance: .
d_gene: .
v_gene: TRBV7-9

CDR3aa: CASSQGGGSTIQYF
CDR3nt: TGTGCCAGCAGCCAAGGGGGGGGCTCTACCATTCAGTACTTC
len: 14
j_gene: TRBJ2-4
abundance: .
d_gene: .
v_gene: TRBV14

CDR3aa: CASSLGTVDEQYF
CDR3nt: TGTGCCAGCAGCTTGGGGACAGTAGACGAGCAGTACTTC
len: 13
j_gene: TRBJ2-7
abundance: .
d_gene: TRBD1
v_gene: TRBV7-2

CDR3aa: CASSEVGEAEAFF
CDR3nt: TGTGCCAGCAGTGAAGTCGGGGAGGCCGAAGCTTTCTTT
len: 13
j_gene: TRBJ1-1
abundance: few
d_gene: .
v_gene: TRBV6-4

CDR3aa: CASSTGGGAYEQYF
CDR3nt: TGTGCCAGTAGTACGGGAGGGGGCGCGTACGAGCAGTACTTC
len: 14
j_gene: TRBJ2-7
abundance: few
d_gene: .
v_gene: TRBV19